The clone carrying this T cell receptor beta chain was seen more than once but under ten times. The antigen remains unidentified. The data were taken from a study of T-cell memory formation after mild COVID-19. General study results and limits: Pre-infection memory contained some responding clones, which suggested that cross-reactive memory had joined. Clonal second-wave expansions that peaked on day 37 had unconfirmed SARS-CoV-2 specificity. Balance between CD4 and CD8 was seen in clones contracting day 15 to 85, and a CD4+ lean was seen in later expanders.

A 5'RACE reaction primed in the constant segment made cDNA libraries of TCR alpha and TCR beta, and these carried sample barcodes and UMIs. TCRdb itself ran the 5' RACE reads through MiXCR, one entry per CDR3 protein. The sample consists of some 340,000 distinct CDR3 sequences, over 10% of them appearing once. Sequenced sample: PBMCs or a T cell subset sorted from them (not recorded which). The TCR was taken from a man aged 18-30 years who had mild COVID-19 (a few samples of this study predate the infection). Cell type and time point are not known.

CDR3 region: CASSRIPGTGLFF. CDR3 in DNA: TGTGCCAGCAGCCGTATCCCCGGGACAGGACTGTTTTTT. V gene TRBV7-2 combines with J gene TRBJ1-4; 8 nucleotides agree with TRBD1. Germline-derived CDR1 and CDR2 are SGHTA and FQGNSA. Trimming took 5 bases from V and 13 from J; bases not matched to a gene: 9. The CDR3 consists of 13 residues.